Below, 20 T cell receptor beta chains from the same sample are listed, as sequenced in a study of cytotoxic CD8 clonotypes in ibrutinib-treated CLL. The method was immunoSEQ multiplex PCR; TCRdb's version includes in-frame clones alone and lacks a portion of them. The data show tens of thousands of clones, approximately 57% seen once. The sequenced sample was PBMCs, obtained after 12 months of ibrutinib treatment. Receptors originate from a human donor with chronic lymphocytic leukemia.

The chain recombines TRBV29-1 with TRBJ2-3; D unresolved. Germline CDR1 SQVTM, CDR2 ANQGSEA. V was trimmed by 7 bases and J by 2 bases, leaving 13 bases between them. The CDR3 sequence is 13 residues long. The CDR3 DNA reads as TGCAGCGGTCGGTCGCTTAACACAGATACGCAGTATTTT. Translating it yields CSGRSLNTDTQYF.

V and J are TRBV27 and TRBJ2-1; D call uncertain. CDR1 is MNHEY, CDR2 SMNVEV, per germline (reference sequence). V was cut by 0 bases and J by 7 bases, with 7 bases left in between. The CDR3 length is 13 residues. The CDR3, as DNA: TGTGCCAGCAGTTTATCCCAATGGAATGAGCAGTTCTTC. Translating gives CASSLSQWNEQFF.

V gene TRBV18 combines with J gene TRBJ1-2; D may be TRBD1 (6 bases). The V gene's germline CDR1 is KGHSH and CDR2 LQKENI. The CDR3 runs 16 residues. Trimming removed 1 base from V and 3 bases from J, with 15 bases in between. The DNA for the CDR3 is TGTGCCAGCTCACCACTCCCCCTGGGGGGCGACTATGGCTACACCTTC. This encodes CASSPLPLGGDYGYTF. The entire variable domain, with the rest obtained from reference TRBV18 and TRBJ1-2, is as follows: NAGVMQNPRHLVRRRGQEARLRCSPMKGHSHVYWYRQLPEEGLKFMVYLQKENIIDESGMPKERFSAEFPKEGPSILRIQQVVRGDSAAYFCASSPLPLGGDYGYTFGSGTRLTVV.

This clone has only one observation. The V call is TRBV11-2, the J call TRBJ2-1; D possibly corresponds to TRBD2 (6 bases). CDR1 and CDR2 (germline): SGHAT, FQNNGV. There are 13 residues in the CDR3. Trimming cost V 3 bases and J 6 bases, with 9 bases left between them. The CDR3 DNA is TGTGCCAGCAGCTTGGGACTCCCCAATGAGCAGTTCTTC. Translation gives CASSLGLPNEQFF.

V and J are TRBV7-6 and TRBJ1-6; 7 bases align to TRBD1. This CDR3 has 14 residues. Germline assignment: CDR1 SGHVS and CDR2 FNYEAQ. V was pared by 5 bases and J by 6 bases, with 4 bases of the junction left unmatched. CDR3 nucleotide sequence: TGTGCCAGCAGCACGACAGGGACTAATTCACCCCTCCACTTT. Its translation is CASSTTGTNSPLHF.

In its sample, this clone was seen many times. This rearrangement joins TRBV19 to TRBJ2-7; possible D gene TRBD1, 6 bases. The germline V gene has CDR1 LNHDA and CDR2 SQIVND (reference sequence). Trimming cost V 6 bases and J 7 bases, with 19 bases left between them. The CDR3 has 14 residues. CDR3 residues: CASRAPGERGEQYF. The DNA for the CDR3 is TGTGCCAGTAGAGCCCCTGGGGAGAGGGGGGAGCAGTACTTC.

The chain uses TRBV6-1 and TRBJ1-6; the D gene is possibly TRBD1 (6 bases). The V and J ends lost 2 bases and 6 bases respectively, with 14 bases between them. Per the germline V gene, CDR1 is MNHNS and CDR2 is SASEGT. The CDR3 length is 16 residues. CDR3 amino acids: CASSESDRRFNSPLHF. The CDR3 DNA is TGTGCCAGCAGTGAATCAGACAGGAGATTTAATTCACCCCTCCACTTT.

The chain uses TRBV7-9 and TRBJ2-1; TRBD2 might be the D (5 bases). Germline V gene lookup returns CDR1 SEHNR and CDR2 FQNEAQ (reference sequence). Between the trimmed V and J ends, which lost 5 bases and 9 bases, there was a span of 20 bases. The CDR3 loop spans 15 amino acids. CDR3 bases: TGTGCCAGCAGCCCGGCCGCTAGCACGGTTGTTGAGCAGTTCTTC. Translated: CASSPAASTVVEQFF.

V gene TRBV5-6 combines with J gene TRBJ2-7; D is perhaps TRBD1 or TRBD2 (5 bases each). The CDR3 sequence is 13 residues long. V was clipped by 4 bases and J by 4 bases, with 12 bases between them. Per germline, CDR1 SGHDT and CDR2 YYEEEE. The CDR3 here is CASSPGPGYEQYV. DNA of the CDR3: TGTGCCAGCAGCCCGGGACCCGGTTACGAGCAGTACGTC.

CDR3 sequence (DNA): TGCGCCAGCAGCTTGAGGGATACGCAGTATTTT. It yields the protein CASSLRDTQYF. The V call is TRBV5-1, the J call TRBJ2-3, with D unresolved. The germline gives CDR1 SGHRS, CDR2 YFSETQ. The CDR3 loop spans 11 amino acids. V gave up 1 base and J gave up 6 bases, with 3 bases separating them.

This chain links TRBV4-1 with TRBJ2-5; 8 bases agree with TRBD2. This CDR3 is built from 17 residues. The V gene's germline CDR1 is MGHRA and CDR2 YSYEKL. Trimming removed 0 bases from V and 0 bases from J; junction bases left unmatched: 6. The CDR3 DNA reads as TGCGCCAGCAGCCAAGATTTACGGGGGGGCTACCAAGAGACCCAGTACTTC. It yields the protein CASSQDLRGGYQETQYF.

This clone was picked up a small number of times. The V call is TRBV2, the J call TRBJ2-1; perhaps TRBD1 as D (6 bases). Between the trimmed V and J ends, which lost 10 bases and 0 bases, there was a span of 13 bases. There are 14 residues in the CDR3. Germline values: CDR1 SNHLY, CDR2 FYNNEI. CDR3 coding DNA: TGTGCCACCTCCCGGGACAACTCCTACAATGAGCAGTTCTTC. Its protein is CATSRDNSYNEQFF. Based on the CDR3 plus reference TRBV2 and TRBJ2-1, the full variable domain is EPEVTQTPSHQVTQMGQEVILRCVPISNHLYFYWYRQILGQKVEFLVSFYNNEISEKSEIFDDQFSVERPDGSNFTLKIRSTKLEDSAMYFCATSRDNSYNEQFFGPGTRLTVL.

The gene calls are TRBV6-1 and TRBJ2-2; TRBD2 is a possible D gene (5 bases). CDR1 is MNHNS and CDR2 is SASEGT in the germline V gene. V was shortened by 11 bases and J by 0 bases, with 10 bases between the two germline ends. CDR3 length equals 13 residues. The CDR3 sequence is CAAKLANTGELFF. CDR3 nucleotide sequence: TGTGCCGCCAAACTAGCGAACACCGGGGAGCTGTTTTTT.

This clone was seen a handful of times. This rearrangement joins TRBV2 to TRBJ1-2; D gene ambiguous. V lost 3 bases, J lost 0 bases, and 8 bases lay in between. CDR1 and CDR2 (germline): SNHLY, FYNNEI. The CDR3 totals 14 residues. CDR3 region: CASSDLSANYGYTF. The CDR3 DNA sequence: TGTGCCAGCAGTGATTTGTCAGCTAACTATGGCTACACCTTC.

The chain recombines TRBV7-9 with TRBJ2-1, with D perhaps TRBD1 (5 bases). V lost 4 bases and J lost 1, with 14 bases in between. Germline assignment: CDR1 SEHNR and CDR2 FQNEAQ (reference sequence). This CDR3 has 16 residues. CDR3 coding DNA: TGTGCCAGCAGCTCTCCGTCGACAGTTTCCTACAATGAGCAGTTCTTC. Protein: CASSSPSTVSYNEQFF.

Only a few counts were recorded for this clone. The chain couples TRBV6-1 to TRBJ2-3; no definite D call. This CDR3 spans 16 amino acids. CDR1 is MNHNS, CDR2 SASEGT, per germline. V shed 2 bases and J shed 4 bases, with 16 bases lying between them. The CDR3 sequence: CASSEHALPPSDTQYF. The CDR3 bases are TGTGCCAGCAGTGAACATGCCCTCCCCCCCTCAGATACGCAGTATTTT.

The chain carries TRBV5-1 and TRBJ1-5; TRBD1 matches at 7 bases. After removal of 4 bases from V and 4 bases from J, the junction contained 8 bases not matched to a gene. CDR1 and CDR2 from the germline V gene are SGHRS and YFSETQ. This CDR3 has 15 amino acids. The CDR3 sequence: CASSTEPGGNQPQHF. CDR3 nucleotide sequence: TGCGCCAGCAGCACGGAGCCAGGGGGAAATCAGCCCCAGCATTTT.

This clone has just a few counts. V is TRBV27 and J is TRBJ2-7; the D is unclear. With 3 bases removed from V and 1 base from J, the gap between germline ends came to 13 bases. Germline CDR1 reads MNHEY; CDR2 reads SMNVEV (reference sequence). This CDR3 has 15 amino acids. The CDR3 sequence is CASSLDIGDSYEQYF. In nucleotides, the CDR3 is TGTGCCAGCAGTTTGGATATTGGGGATTCCTACGAGCAGTACTTC.

This clone was found once. V and J are TRBV5-4 and TRBJ2-3; TRBD2 aligns across 11 bases. Germline assignment: CDR1 SGHNT and CDR2 YYREEE (reference sequence). This CDR3 region has 19 residues. Trimming took 1 base from V and 1 from J; bases not matched to a gene: 11. CDR3 region: CASSLKLAGVQSRTDTQYF. The CDR3 nucleotides are TGTGCCAGCAGCTTGAAACTAGCGGGGGTTCAGTCGCGCACAGATACGCAGTATTTT.

The chain employs TRBV12-1 and TRBJ1-2. TRBV12-1 is recorded as a pseudogene. This CDR3 has 14 amino acids. As DNA, the CDR3 is TGTGCCAGCAGCCGTGCGGACCCGGGAGAGGGCTACACCTTC. Translated, it gives CASSRADPGEGYTF.